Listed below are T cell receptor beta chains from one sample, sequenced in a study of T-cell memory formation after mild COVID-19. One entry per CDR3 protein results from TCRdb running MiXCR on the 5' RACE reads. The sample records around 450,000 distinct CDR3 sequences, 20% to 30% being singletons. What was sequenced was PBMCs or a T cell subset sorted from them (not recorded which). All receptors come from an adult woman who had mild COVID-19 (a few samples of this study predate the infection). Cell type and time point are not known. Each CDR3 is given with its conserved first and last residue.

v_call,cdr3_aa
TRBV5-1,CASSLTLGANVLTF
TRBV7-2,CASSRTNEKLFF
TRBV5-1,CASSRTSGGQGTAQYF
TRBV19,CASSTVGGELFF
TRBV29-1,CSVAQGGGELFF
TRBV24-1,CATSDGAADFYNEQFF
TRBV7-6,CASSRGTSGGHNEQFF
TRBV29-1,CSVAGDHTGELFF
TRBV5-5,CASSLAPDQPQHF
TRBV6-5,CASSYSASGKNIQYF
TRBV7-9,CASTLGAWEQFF
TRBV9,CASSAGTAMNTEAFF
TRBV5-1,CASSLDSASWNTEAFF
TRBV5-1,CARSGAGVSQETQYF
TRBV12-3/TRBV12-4,CASSIPSVGPEETQYF
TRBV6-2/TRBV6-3,CASSNNQETQYF
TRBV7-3,CASSLRTGLPSGANVLTF
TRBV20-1,CSVSDGRFYGYTF
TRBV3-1,CASSLASGYAQETQYF
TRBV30,CAWSAQGYSNQPQHF
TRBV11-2,CASSLGTGPNQPQHF
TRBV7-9,CASSSRDRWLDTEAFF
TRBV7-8,CASSSGLAGGLNTGELFF
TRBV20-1,CSADDPPDEGLYGYTF
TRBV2,CASSPSDGYTF
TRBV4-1,CASSPPPGQVYTF
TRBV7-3,CASSPRLAGVGEQFF